This T cell receptor beta chain was documented in a study of CD4+ T cells in melanoma. General study results and limits: CD8+ T cell, macrophage and B cell function reportedly correlated with neoantigen-specific CD4+ T cells. Diverse differentiation states were reported for melanoma neoantigen-specific CD4+ T cells.

Worth noting for this clone: What it recognizes is unknown.

Germline V lookup: CDR1 SGDLS, CDR2 YYNGEE. V shed 0 bases and J shed 4 bases, with 7 bases lying between them. The CDR3 has 14 residues. Here immunoSEQ multiplex PCR was the method, and the copy in TCRdb shows in-frame clones only, minus some. The sample records 20,000 to 25,000 clones, approximately 78% being singletons. The source is a human donor with melanoma. This chain connects TRBV9 to TRBJ2-2, with D possibly TRBD1 on 5 matching bases. This CDR3 is CASSVEGATGELFF. The CDR3 DNA reads TGTGCCAGCAGCGTAGAAGGGGCCACCGGGGAGCTGTTTTTT.